The sequence of this T cell receptor (beta chain) was determined in a study of OX40 agonist ivuxolimab in advanced cancers. Assay used: immunoSEQ multiplex PCR; TCRdb lists only in-frame clones, some missing. The sample comprises some 10,000 clones, about three quarters of which are singletons, and roughly a fifth rests with the top ten. Autoimmune disease history or systemic immunosuppression disqualified patients. The V gene's germline CDR1 is SGHAT and CDR2 FQNNGV. This CDR3 contains 13 residues. V was shortened by 2 bases and J by 3 bases, with 5 bases between the two germline ends. This clone has a handful of counts.

This material consisted of CD4+ or CD8+ T cells sorted from blood, taken in a trial of the OX40 agonist ivuxolimab. V and J are TRBV11-2 and TRBJ1-5; no firm D call. This clonotype originated in an adult with an advanced solid tumor such as melanoma, head and neck, liver or kidney cancer. The CDR3 sequence is CASSLNLNQPQHF. The DNA for the CDR3 is TGTGCCAGCAGCTTAAACCTCAATCAGCCCCAGCATTTT.